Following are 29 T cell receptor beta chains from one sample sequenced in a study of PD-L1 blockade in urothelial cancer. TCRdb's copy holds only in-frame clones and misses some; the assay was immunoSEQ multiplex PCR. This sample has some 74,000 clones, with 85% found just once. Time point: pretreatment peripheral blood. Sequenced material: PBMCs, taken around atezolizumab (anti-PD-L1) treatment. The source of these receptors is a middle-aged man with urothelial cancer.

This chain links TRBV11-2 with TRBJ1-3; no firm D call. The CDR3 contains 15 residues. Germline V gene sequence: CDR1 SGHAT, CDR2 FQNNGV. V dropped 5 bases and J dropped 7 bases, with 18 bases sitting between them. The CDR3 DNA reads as TGTGCCAGCAGCCCCACCTCACCGGGAGGGAACACCATATATTTT. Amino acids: CASSPTSPGGNTIYF.

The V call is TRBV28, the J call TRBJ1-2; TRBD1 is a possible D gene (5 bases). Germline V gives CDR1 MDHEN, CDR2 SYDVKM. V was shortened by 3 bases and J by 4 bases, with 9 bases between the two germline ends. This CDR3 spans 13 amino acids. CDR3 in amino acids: CASSFRGFYGYTF. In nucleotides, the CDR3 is TGTGCCAGCAGTTTTCGGGGGTTCTATGGCTACACCTTC.

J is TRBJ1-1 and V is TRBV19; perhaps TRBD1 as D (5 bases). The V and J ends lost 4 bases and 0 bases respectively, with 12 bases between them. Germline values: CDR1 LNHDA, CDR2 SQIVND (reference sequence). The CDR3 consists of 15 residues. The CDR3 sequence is CASSTRGVLNTEAFF. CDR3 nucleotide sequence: TGTGCCAGTAGTACCCGGGGGGTTTTGAACACTGAAGCTTTCTTT.

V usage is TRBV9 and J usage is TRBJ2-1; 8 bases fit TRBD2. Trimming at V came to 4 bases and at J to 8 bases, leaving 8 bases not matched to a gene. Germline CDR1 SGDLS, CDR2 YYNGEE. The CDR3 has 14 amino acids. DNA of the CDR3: TGTGCCAGCAGCTCTCGGACTAGCACTCATGAGCAGTTCTTC. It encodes CASSSRTSTHEQFF.

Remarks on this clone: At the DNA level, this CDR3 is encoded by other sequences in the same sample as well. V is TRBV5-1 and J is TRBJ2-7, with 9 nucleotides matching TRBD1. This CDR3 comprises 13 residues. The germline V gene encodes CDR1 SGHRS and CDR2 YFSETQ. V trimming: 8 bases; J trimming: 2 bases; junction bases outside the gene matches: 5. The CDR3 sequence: CASSGTGTYEQYF. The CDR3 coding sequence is TGCGCCAGTTCCGGGACAGGGACCTACGAGCAGTACTTC. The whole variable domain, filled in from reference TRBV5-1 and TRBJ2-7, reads KAGVTQTPRYLIKTRGQQVTLSCSPISGHRSVSWYQQTPGQGLQFLFEYFSETQRNKGNFPGRFSGRQFSNSRSEMNVSTLELGDSALYLCASSGTGTYEQYFGPGTRLTVT.

For the CDR3, the DNA is TGTGCCACCAGCAGAGAAGGGACAGGCTATGGCTACACCTTC. It is translated as CATSREGTGYGYTF. This chain uses TRBV15 with TRBJ1-2; 8 nucleotides match TRBD1. J was trimmed by 4 bases and V by 0 bases; bases with no gene match: 1. In germline, CDR1 is LNHNV, CDR2 YYDKDF (reference sequence). This CDR3 region has 14 residues.

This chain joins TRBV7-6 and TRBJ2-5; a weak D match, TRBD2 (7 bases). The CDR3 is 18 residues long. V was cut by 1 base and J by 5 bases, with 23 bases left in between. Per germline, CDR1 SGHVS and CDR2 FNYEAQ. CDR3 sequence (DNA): TGTGCCAGCAGCTTAGGAGGGGGGGCAAGCGCTGGAGGGGAGACCCAGTACTTC. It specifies CASSLGGGASAGGETQYF.

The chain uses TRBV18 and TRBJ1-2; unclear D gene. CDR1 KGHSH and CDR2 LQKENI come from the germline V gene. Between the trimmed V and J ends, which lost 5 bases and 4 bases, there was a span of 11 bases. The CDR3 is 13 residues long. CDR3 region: CASSSRLVYGYTF. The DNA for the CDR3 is TGTGCCAGCTCATCTCGGTTAGTCTATGGCTACACCTTC.

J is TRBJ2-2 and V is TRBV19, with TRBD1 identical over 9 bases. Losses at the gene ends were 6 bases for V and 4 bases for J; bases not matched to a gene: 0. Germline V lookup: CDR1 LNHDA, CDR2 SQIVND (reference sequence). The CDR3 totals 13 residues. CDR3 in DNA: TGTGCCAGTAGGACAGGGGGCACCGGGGAGCTGTTTTTT. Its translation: CASRTGGTGELFF.

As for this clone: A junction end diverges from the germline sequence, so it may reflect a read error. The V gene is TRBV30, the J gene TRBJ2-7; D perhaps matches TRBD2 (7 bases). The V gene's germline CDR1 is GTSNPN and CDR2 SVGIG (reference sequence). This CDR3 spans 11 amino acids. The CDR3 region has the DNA TGTGCCTTGGGAGGGTTGGGACACCGCAACTTC. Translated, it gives CALGGLGHRNF.

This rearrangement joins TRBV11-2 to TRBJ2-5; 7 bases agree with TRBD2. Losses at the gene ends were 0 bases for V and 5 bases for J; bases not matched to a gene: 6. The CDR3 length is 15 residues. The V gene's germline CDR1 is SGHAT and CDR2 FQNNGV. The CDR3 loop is CASSLDNGGSETQYF. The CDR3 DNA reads TGTGCCAGCAGCTTAGATAACGGCGGGAGTGAGACCCAGTACTTC.

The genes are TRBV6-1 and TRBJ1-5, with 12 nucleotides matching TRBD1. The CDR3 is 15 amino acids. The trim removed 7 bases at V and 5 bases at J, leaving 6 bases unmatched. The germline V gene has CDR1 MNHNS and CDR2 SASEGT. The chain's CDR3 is CASNHGTGGDQPQHF. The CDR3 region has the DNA TGTGCCAGCAATCACGGGACAGGGGGCGATCAGCCCCAGCATTTT.

The CDR3, as DNA: TGTGCCAGCAGTGATGGAGGGGCGGAGACCCAGTACTTC. Translating it yields CASSDGGAETQYF. This chain uses TRBV2 with TRBJ2-5; D is perhaps TRBD2 (6 bases). The CDR3 is made up of 13 amino acids. From germline, CDR1 is SNHLY and CDR2 FYNNEI. Between the trimmed V and J ends, which lost 3 bases and 5 bases, there was a span of 10 bases.

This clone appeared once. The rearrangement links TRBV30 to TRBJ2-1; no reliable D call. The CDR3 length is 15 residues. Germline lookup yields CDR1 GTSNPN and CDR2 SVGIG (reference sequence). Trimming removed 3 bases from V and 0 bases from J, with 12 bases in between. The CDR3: CAWRGLPSSYNEQFF. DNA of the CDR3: TGTGCCTGGAGGGGCCTCCCGAGCTCCTACAATGAGCAGTTCTTC.

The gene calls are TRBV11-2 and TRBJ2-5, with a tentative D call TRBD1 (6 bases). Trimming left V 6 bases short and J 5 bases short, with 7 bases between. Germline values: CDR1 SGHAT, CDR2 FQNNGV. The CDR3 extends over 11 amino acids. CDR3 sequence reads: CASSQGETQYF. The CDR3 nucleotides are TGTGCCAGCAGTCAGGGGGAGACCCAGTACTTC.

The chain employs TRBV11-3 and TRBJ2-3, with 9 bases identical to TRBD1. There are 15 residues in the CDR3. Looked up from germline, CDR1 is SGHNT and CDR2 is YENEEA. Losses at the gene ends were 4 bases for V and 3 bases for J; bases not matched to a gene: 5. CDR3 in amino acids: CASSSGTGPTDTQYF. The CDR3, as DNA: TGTGCCAGCAGCTCCGGGACAGGGCCGACAGATACGCAGTATTTT.

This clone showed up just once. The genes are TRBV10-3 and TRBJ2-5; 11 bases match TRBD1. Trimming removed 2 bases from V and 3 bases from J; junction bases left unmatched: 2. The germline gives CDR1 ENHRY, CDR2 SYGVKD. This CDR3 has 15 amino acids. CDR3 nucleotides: TGTGCCATCAGTGAGCGGGACAGGGGGAAAGAGACCCAGTACTTC. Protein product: CAISERDRGKETQYF.

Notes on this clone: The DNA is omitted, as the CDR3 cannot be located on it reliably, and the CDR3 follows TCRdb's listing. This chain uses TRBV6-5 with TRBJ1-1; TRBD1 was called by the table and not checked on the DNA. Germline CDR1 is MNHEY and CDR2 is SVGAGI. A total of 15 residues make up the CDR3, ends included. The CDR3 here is CASRVASGTGKASFF.

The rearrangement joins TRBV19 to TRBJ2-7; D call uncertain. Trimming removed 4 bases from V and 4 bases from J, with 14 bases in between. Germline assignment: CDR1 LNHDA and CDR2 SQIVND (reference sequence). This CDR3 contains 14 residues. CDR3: CASSTPTPRYEQYF. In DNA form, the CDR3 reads TGTGCCAGTAGTACACCCACTCCGCGGTACGAGCAGTACTTC.

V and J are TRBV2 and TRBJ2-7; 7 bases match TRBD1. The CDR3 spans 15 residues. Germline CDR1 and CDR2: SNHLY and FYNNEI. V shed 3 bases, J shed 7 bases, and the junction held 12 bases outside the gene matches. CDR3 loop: CASSDRTGTSREQYF. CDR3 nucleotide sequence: TGTGCCAGCAGTGATCGGACAGGTACATCTCGGGAGCAGTACTTC.

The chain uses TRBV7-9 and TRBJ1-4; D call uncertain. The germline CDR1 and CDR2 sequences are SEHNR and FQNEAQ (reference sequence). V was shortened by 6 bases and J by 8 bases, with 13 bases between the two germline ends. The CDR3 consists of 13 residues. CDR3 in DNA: TGTGCCAGCAGTCCGATGGTGCGGGAAAAACTGTTTTTT. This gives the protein CASSPMVREKLFF.

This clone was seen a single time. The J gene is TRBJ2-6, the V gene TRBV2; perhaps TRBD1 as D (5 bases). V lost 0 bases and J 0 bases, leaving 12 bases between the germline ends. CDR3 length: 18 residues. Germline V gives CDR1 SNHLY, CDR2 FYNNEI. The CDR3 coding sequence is TGTGCCAGCAGTGAAGCGGGGCAGGGAAGCTCTGGGGCCAACGTCCTGACTTTC. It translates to CASSEAGQGSSGANVLTF. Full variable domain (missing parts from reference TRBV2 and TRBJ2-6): EPEVTQTPSHQVTQMGQEVILRCVPISNHLYFYWYRQILGQKVEFLVSFYNNEISEKSEIFDDQFSVERPDGSNFTLKIRSTKLEDSAMYFCASSEAGQGSSGANVLTFGAGSRLTVL.

CDR3 in DNA: TGTGCCAGCAGCCCCTCAAGTGGGAGAGCGGGGTACTCCTACAATGAGCAGTTCTTC. It is translated as CASSPSSGRAGYSYNEQFF. The J gene is TRBJ2-1, the V gene TRBV11-2; 7 bases match TRBD2. The CDR3 contains 19 residues. V shed 5 bases and J 0 bases; nucleotides not matched to a gene: 16. CDR1 SGHAT and CDR2 FQNNGV come from the germline V gene.

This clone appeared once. The CDR3 DNA reads TGTGCCAGCAGCTCCTGGTGGGGAGTCAGTGAGCAGTTCTTC. Its translation: CASSSWWGVSEQFF. The chain recombines TRBV7-8 with TRBJ2-1; the D gene is possibly TRBD2 (5 bases). V lost 4 bases and J 9 bases, leaving 16 bases between the germline ends. CDR1 is SGHVS, CDR2 FQNEAQ, per germline. This CDR3 has 14 residues.

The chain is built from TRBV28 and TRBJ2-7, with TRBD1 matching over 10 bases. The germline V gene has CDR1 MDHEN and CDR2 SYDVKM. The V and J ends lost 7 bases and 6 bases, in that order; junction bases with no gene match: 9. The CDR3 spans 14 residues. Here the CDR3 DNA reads TGTGCCAGCACCTTGGGGACAGGGGAAGGCGAGCAGTACTTC. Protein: CASTLGTGEGEQYF.

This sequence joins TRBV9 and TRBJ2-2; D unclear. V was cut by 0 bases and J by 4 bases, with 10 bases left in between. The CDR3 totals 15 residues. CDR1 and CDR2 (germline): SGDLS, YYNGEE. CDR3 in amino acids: CASSVGGHFTGELFF. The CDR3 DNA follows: TGTGCCAGCAGCGTAGGTGGGCACTTCACCGGGGAGCTGTTTTTT.

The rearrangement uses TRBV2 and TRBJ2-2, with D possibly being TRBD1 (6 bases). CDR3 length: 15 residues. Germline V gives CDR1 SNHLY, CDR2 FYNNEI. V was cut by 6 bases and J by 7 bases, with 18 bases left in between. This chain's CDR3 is CASRKELTGFGELFF. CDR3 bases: TGTGCCAGCAGGAAAGAATTAACAGGGTTCGGGGAGCTGTTTTTT.

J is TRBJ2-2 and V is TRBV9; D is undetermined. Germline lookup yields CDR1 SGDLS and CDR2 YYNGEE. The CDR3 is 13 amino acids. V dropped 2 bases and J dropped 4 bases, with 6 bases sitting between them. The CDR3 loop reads CASSVTFTGELFF. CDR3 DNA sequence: TGTGCCAGCAGCGTGACATTCACCGGGGAGCTGTTTTTT.

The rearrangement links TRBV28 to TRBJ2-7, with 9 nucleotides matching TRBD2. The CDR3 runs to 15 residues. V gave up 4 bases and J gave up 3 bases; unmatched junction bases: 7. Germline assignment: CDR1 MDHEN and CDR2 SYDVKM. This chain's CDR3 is CASSSASGNLYEQYF. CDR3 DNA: TGTGCCAGCAGTTCGGCTAGCGGGAACCTCTACGAGCAGTACTTC.